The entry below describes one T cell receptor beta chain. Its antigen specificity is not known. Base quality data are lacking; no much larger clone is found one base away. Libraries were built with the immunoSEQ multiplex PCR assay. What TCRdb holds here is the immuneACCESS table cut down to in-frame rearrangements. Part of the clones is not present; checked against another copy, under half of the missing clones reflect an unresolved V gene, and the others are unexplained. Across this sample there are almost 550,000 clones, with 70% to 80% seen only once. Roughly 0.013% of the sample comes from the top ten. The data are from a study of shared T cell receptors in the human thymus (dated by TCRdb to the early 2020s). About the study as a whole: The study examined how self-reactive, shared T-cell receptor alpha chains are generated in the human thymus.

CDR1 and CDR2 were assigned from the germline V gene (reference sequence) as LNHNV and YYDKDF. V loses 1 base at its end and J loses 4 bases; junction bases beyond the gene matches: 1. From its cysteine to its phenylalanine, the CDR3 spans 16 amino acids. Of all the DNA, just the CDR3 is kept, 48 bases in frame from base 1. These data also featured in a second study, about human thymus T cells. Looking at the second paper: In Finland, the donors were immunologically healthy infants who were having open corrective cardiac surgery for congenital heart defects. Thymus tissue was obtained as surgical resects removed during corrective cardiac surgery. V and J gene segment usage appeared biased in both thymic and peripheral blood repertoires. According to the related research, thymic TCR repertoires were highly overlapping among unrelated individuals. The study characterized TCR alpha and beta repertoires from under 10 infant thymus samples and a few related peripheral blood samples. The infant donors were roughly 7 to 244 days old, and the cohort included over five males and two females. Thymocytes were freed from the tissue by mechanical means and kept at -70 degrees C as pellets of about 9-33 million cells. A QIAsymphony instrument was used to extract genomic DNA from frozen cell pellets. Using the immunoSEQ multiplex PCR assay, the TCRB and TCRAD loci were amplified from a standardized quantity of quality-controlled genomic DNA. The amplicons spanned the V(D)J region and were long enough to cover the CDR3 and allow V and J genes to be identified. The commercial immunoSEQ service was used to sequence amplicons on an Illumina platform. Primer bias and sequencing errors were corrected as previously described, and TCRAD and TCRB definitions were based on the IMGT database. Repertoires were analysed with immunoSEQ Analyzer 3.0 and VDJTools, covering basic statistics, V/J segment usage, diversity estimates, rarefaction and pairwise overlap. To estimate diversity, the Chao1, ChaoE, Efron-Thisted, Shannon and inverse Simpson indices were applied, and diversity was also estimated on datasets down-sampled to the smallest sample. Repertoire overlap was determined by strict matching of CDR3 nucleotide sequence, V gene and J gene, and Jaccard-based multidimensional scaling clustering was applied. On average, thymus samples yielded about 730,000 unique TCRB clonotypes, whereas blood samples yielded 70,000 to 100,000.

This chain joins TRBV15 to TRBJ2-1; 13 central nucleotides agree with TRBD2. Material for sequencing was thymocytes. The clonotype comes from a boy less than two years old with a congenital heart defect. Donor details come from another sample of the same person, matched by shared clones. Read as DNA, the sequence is TGTGCCACCAGCAGAGCGGGACTAGCGGGGTACAATGAGCAGTTCTTC. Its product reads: CATSRAGLAGYNEQFF.